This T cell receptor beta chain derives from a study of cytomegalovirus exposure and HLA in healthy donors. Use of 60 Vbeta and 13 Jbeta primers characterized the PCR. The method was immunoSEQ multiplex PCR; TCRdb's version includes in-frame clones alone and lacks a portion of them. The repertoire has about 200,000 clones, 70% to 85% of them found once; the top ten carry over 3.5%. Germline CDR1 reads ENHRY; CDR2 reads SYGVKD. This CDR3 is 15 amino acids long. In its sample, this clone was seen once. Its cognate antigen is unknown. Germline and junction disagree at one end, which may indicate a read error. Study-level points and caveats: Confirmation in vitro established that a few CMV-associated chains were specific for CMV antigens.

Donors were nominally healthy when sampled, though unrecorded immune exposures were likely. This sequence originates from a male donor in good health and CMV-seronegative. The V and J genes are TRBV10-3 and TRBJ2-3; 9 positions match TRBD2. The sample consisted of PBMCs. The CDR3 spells CAISELNSGRDTQYF. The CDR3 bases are TGTGCCATCAGCGAGTTGAATAGCGGGAGAGATACGCAGTATTTT.